The 6 T cell receptor beta chains listed next were all sequenced from one sample in a study of cytomegalovirus exposure and HLA in healthy donors. The PCR made use of 60 Vbeta and 13 Jbeta primers. The protocol was immunoSEQ multiplex PCR, while the TCRdb copy is restricted to in-frame clones and leaves out a portion. This sample has 90,000 to 110,000 clones, with roughly 13% found just once. The sequencing sample was made of PBMCs. The receptors stem from a man aged 40-49 years in good health and CMV-seropositive.

The rearrangement links TRBV27 to TRBJ1-1, with D unresolved. V lost 3 bases and J 6 bases, leaving 17 bases between the germline ends. This CDR3 is built from 15 residues. Germline loops: CDR1 MNHEY, CDR2 SMNVEV (reference sequence). The CDR3 spells CASSLLALQVSEAFF. The CDR3 DNA reads as TGTGCCAGCAGTTTGTTGGCTCTCCAGGTATCTGAAGCTTTCTTT.

This chain uses TRBV7-6 with TRBJ2-4; tentative D call: TRBD1 (5 bases). This CDR3 is built from 17 residues. V was pared by 5 bases and J by 9 bases, with 26 bases between. CDR1 and CDR2 (germline): SGHVS, FNYEAQ. Here the CDR3 reads CASSPRGTPPPSSIQYF. CDR3 sequence (DNA): TGTGCCAGCAGCCCTAGGGGCACCCCCCCGCCAAGTTCCATTCAGTACTTC. The whole variable domain, remainder taken from reference TRBV7-6 and TRBJ2-4, is GAGVSQSPRYKVTKRGQDVALRCDPISGHVSLYWYRQALGQGPEFLTYFNYEAQQDKSGLPNDRFSAERPEGSISTLTIQRTEQRDSAMYRCASSPRGTPPPSSIQYFGAGTRLSVL.

The genes are TRBV27 and TRBJ2-1; 11 bases agree with TRBD1. V dropped 6 bases and J dropped 2; count of bases not matched to a gene: 3. Germline V gene data show CDR1 as MNHEY and CDR2 as SMNVEV (reference sequence). This CDR3 contains 15 residues. In nucleotides, the CDR3 is TGTGCCAGCAGCCAGGGACAGGGGGCCTACAATGAGCAGTTCTTC. It codes for CASSQGQGAYNEQFF.

V is TRBV28 and J is TRBJ1-5; TRBD1 might be the D (5 bases). The V end was cut by 6 bases, the J end by 0 bases, with 9 bases between. This CDR3 comprises 14 residues. The germline V gene has CDR1 MDHEN and CDR2 SYDVKM. The CDR3 sequence: CASSTTVSNQPQHF. CDR3 sequence (DNA): TGTGCCAGCAGCACGACAGTTAGCAATCAGCCCCAGCATTTT.

This clone has just a few counts. The V call is TRBV30, the J call TRBJ1-5, with D hard to call. Germline-derived CDR1 and CDR2 are GTSNPN and SVGIG (reference sequence). Trimming removed 0 bases at V and 4 bases at J, with 7 bases between. The CDR3 covers 13 residues. The CDR3 protein is CAWSVYGNQPQHF. In DNA form, the CDR3 reads TGTGCCTGGAGTGTATACGGTAATCAGCCCCAGCATTTT.

This clone has only a few counts. The rearrangement links TRBV7-2 to TRBJ2-1, with 9 bases that match TRBD2. The CDR3 covers 18 residues. J gave up 8 bases and V 0 bases, and 14 bases lay outside the gene matches. Per germline, CDR1 SGHTA and CDR2 FQGNSA. The CDR3, as DNA: TGTGCCAGCAGCTTAGCGCAGAGTAGCGGGAGTAATGGCGATGAGCAGTTCTTC. Amino acids: CASSLAQSSGSNGDEQFF.